This T cell receptor beta chain originates from a study of T cell repertoires in cytomegalovirus infection. Study-level results: HLA-C-restricted, CMV-specific TCR beta clonotypes were dominant ex vivo.

To note about this clonotype: Its specificity is unknown.

This CDR3 comprises 16 residues. Trimming removed 5 bases at V and 0 bases at J, with 15 bases between. CDR1 MNHEY and CDR2 SMNVEV come from the germline V gene (reference sequence). TCRdb redid the calling of the reads with MiXCR, one entry per CDR3 protein. Among 700,000 to 900,000 distinct CDR3 sequences, 29% were seen once, and the ten largest hold around 13%. The rearrangement joins TRBV27 to TRBJ2-3; D is unclear. The input for sequencing was cultured CD8+ T cells from PBMCs, taken from culture after CMV antigen stimulation. This TCR derives from a human donor in good health (CMV status not recorded). Some clones in this sample may be carry-over from other donors' samples. CDR3 region: CASSPLPGPSTDTQYF. The DNA of the CDR3 is TGTGCCAGCAGTCCCCTCCCCGGCCCTAGCACAGATACGCAGTATTTT.